A single sample gave rise to the 32 T cell receptor beta chains below, sequenced in a study of T cell repertoires in cytomegalovirus infection. MiXCR, run by TCRdb on the reads, gives a single entry per CDR3 protein. The top ten clones hold 10% of a sample with 450,000 to 600,000 distinct CDR3 sequences, around 11% of them seen once. Sequencing was performed on PBMCs. These receptor sequences come from a human donor in good health (CMV status not recorded). Some clones in this sample may be carry-over from other donors' samples.

This clonotype was counted a few times. The J gene is TRBJ2-7, the V gene TRBV5-4, with TRBD2 matching 10 bases. Germline V CDR1 and CDR2: SGHNT, YYREEE (reference sequence). The junction had 8 bases not matched to a gene; V was cut back by 2 bases and J by 0 bases. The CDR3 spans 17 residues. The CDR3 is CASSLKSGLASSYEQYF. The CDR3 DNA follows: TGTGCCAGCAGCTTAAAATCGGGACTAGCGTCCTCCTACGAGCAGTACTTC.

This clonotype was detected once. This chain connects TRBV4-2 to TRBJ2-7; 7 bases fit TRBD1. J lost 4 bases, V lost 0 bases, and 9 bases had no gene match. The CDR3 spans 16 residues. The germline gives CDR1 LGHNA, CDR2 YNFKEQ. The CDR3 DNA is TGTGCCAGCAGCCAAGATGGGGCAGGGGGTTCATACGAGCAGTACTTC. Its protein product is CASSQDGAGGSYEQYF.

Ten or more counts support this clonotype. J is TRBJ2-2 and V is TRBV27, with D uncertain. The CDR3 consists of 13 residues. Trimming cost V 6 bases and J 5 bases, with 10 bases left between them. The germline gives CDR1 MNHEY, CDR2 SMNVEV (reference sequence). This CDR3 reads CASSRDGTGELFF. As DNA, the CDR3 is TGTGCCAGCAGCCGTGACGGGACCGGGGAGCTGTTTTTT.

This clonotype was picked up a small number of times. CDR3 DNA: TGTGCCTGGAGGCGGACTAGCGGGAGTTCCAATGAGCAGTTCTTC. Its protein is CAWRRTSGSSNEQFF. This chain uses TRBV30 with TRBJ2-1; TRBD2 matches at 13 bases. Trimming at V came to 3 bases and at J to 6 bases, leaving 5 bases not matched to a gene. The CDR3 covers 15 residues. Per germline, CDR1 GTSNPN and CDR2 SVGIG (reference sequence). Variable domain in full (rest from reference TRBV30 and TRBJ2-1): SQTIHQWPATLVQPVGSPLSLECTVEGTSNPNLYWYRQAAGRGLQLLFYSVGIGQISSEVPQNLSASRPQDRQFILSSKKLLLSDSGFYLCAWRRTSGSSNEQFFGPGTRLTVL.

Many counts were recorded for this clonotype. The chain recombines TRBV12-3 or TRBV12-4 with TRBJ1-1; possibly TRBD1 for D (6 bases). Trimming removed 6 bases at V and 5 bases at J, with 13 bases between. CDR3 size: 13 residues. CDR3: CASRATGRTEAFF. The CDR3 coding sequence is TGTGCCAGCAGAGCTACAGGGCGGACTGAAGCTTTCTTT.

The chain links TRBV10-2 to TRBJ1-2; D is uncertain. Deletions cut 4 bases from V and 8 bases from J, with 14 bases between. Germline V lookup: CDR1 WSHSY, CDR2 SAAADI. This CDR3 spans 13 amino acids. This CDR3 is CASSGQAAVGYTF. In nucleotides, the CDR3 is TGCGCCAGCAGTGGGCAGGCTGCTGTCGGCTACACCTTC.

This clonotype was observed many times. The V and J genes are TRBV19 and TRBJ2-1; the match to TRBD2 covers 10 bases. V dropped 6 bases and J dropped 5; count of bases not matched to a gene: 1. From germline, CDR1 is LNHDA and CDR2 SQIVND (reference sequence). The CDR3 contains 13 residues. The CDR3 sequence is CASSGLADNEQFF. The CDR3 DNA reads TGTGCCAGTAGCGGACTAGCGGACAATGAGCAGTTCTTC.

In this sample, this clonotype turned up many times. This chain joins TRBV12-5 and TRBJ1-1; possibly TRBD1 for D (5 bases). Germline loops: CDR1 LGHNT, CDR2 FRNRAP. The CDR3 loop spans 13 amino acids. Trimming shortened V by 5 bases and J by 7 bases, and 14 bases separated the two germline ends. The CDR3 DNA is TGTGCTAGTGGTGCAACGCTCGGGGGTGAAGCTTTCTTT. It codes for CASGATLGGEAFF.

This clonotype has a count of ten or more. This rearrangement joins TRBV23-1 to TRBJ2-7, with 11 nucleotides matching TRBD2. TRBV23-1 has ORF status, its function being uncertain. This CDR3 has 13 residues. Losses at the gene ends were 11 bases for V and 4 bases for J; bases not matched to a gene: 7. Here the CDR3 reads CAHQGLAVYEQYF. CDR3 coding DNA: TGCGCCCATCAGGGACTAGCGGTTTACGAGCAGTACTTC.

This chain links TRBV20-1 with TRBJ2-7, with D perhaps given as TRBD1 or TRBD2 (5 bases each). Germline loops: CDR1 DFQATT, CDR2 SNEGSKA (reference sequence). The length of the CDR3 is 14 residues. Deletions cut 3 bases from V and 3 bases from J, with 15 bases between. The DNA for the CDR3 is TGCAGTGCTAGTGAGGGGATAGTATACTACGAGCAGTACTTC. This encodes CSASEGIVYYEQYF.

Ten or more counts support this clonotype. This rearrangement joins TRBV6-5 to TRBJ2-5; D unclear. The CDR3 is 14 amino acids. The V end lost 2 bases, the J end lost 5 bases, and 12 bases lay between the germline ends. Germline CDR1 MNHEY, CDR2 SVGAGI. The CDR3 DNA reads TGTGCCAGCAGTTACAGTCCGGTGATGGAGACCCAGTACTTC. Translation: CASSYSPVMETQYF.

This clonotype was counted ten times or more. V gene TRBV10-3 combines with J gene TRBJ1-1, with D perhaps matching TRBD1 (5 bases). V was pared by 11 bases and J by 5 bases, with 24 bases between. Germline V lookup: CDR1 ENHRY, CDR2 SYGVKD. The CDR3 runs to 15 residues. This CDR3 is CAVTGDVLGSTEAFF. DNA for the CDR3: TGTGCCGTGACCGGGGACGTCCTCGGGAGTACTGAAGCTTTCTTT.

A remark on this clonotype: The junction and the germline gene differ at one end; a read error may be behind it. The chain is built from TRBV29-1 and TRBJ1-2; D ambiguous. The CDR3 is made up of 12 amino acids. CDR1 and CDR2 from the germline V gene are SQVTM and ANQGSEA. CDR3 sequence (DNA): TGCGGCGTTGAGGGTGACCCCCATGGCTACACCTTC. This translates into CGVEGDPHGYTF.

This clonotype was seen a few times. The chain carries TRBV2 and TRBJ2-7; the D call may be TRBD1 or TRBD2 (5 bases each). The CDR3 has 12 amino acids. Germline V gene data show CDR1 as SNHLY and CDR2 as FYNNEI. V lost 8 bases to trimming and J lost 3 bases, with 11 bases between them. The CDR3 reads CASRDELYEQYF. As DNA, the CDR3 is TGTGCCAGCCGGGACGAACTCTACGAGCAGTACTTC.

This clonotype was seen a few times. The V and J genes are TRBV28 and TRBJ2-1; D not certain. Germline V CDR1 and CDR2: MDHEN, SYDVKM. With 6 bases removed from V and 13 bases from J, the gap between germline ends came to 13 bases. The CDR3 contains 11 residues. The CDR3 protein is CASRLRADQFF. The DNA for the CDR3 is TGTGCCAGCAGACTCCGGGCAGACCAGTTCTTC.

In this sample, this clonotype turned up many times. V usage is TRBV7-2 and J usage is TRBJ1-2; a possible D gene is TRBD1 (5 bases). This CDR3 comprises 14 residues. The germline CDR1 and CDR2 sequences are SGHTA and FQGNSA. The germline V and J ends were trimmed by 0 bases and 4 bases, with 9 bases remaining between them. CDR3 amino acids: CASSLASGGYGYTF. The DNA for the CDR3 is TGTGCCAGCAGCTTAGCAAGCGGGGGCTATGGCTACACCTTC.

This clonotype was detected many times. The chain is built from TRBV20-1 and TRBJ2-3; TRBD2 agrees at 8 bases. CDR3 length: 14 amino acids. V lost 5 bases and J lost 5; bases outside the gene matches: 9. CDR1 and CDR2 from the germline V gene are DFQATT and SNEGSKA (reference sequence). CDR3 region: CSASQGLVQDTQYF. The DNA for the CDR3 is TGCAGTGCTTCACAGGGACTAGTACAAGATACGCAGTATTTT.

This chain uses TRBV5-6 with TRBJ1-6; no clear D gene. Per the germline V gene, CDR1 is SGHDT and CDR2 is YYEEEE. V shed 2 bases and J shed 7 bases, with 16 bases lying between them. The CDR3 sequence is 16 residues long. CDR3: CASSFGGSRENSPLHF. The CDR3 DNA sequence: TGTGCCAGCAGCTTCGGTGGCAGTCGAGAAAATTCACCCCTCCACTTT. Full variable domain (outside the CDR3, taken from reference TRBV5-6 and TRBJ1-6): DAGVTQSPTHLIKTRGQQVTLRCSPKSGHDTVSWYQQALGQGPQFIFQYYEEEERQRGNFPDRFSGHQFPNYSSELNVNALLLGDSALYLCASSFGGSRENSPLHFGNGTRLTVT.

This clonotype occurred many times. The V gene is TRBV7-9, the J gene TRBJ1-6; 9 bases match TRBD1. Germline loops: CDR1 SEHNR, CDR2 FQNEAQ (reference sequence). The length of the CDR3 is 15 residues. V gave up 5 bases and J gave up 9 bases; unmatched junction bases: 8. In DNA form, the CDR3 reads TGTGCCAGCAGCCAGGGACAGGGCCGGTTTTCACCCCTCCACTTT. Its protein is CASSQGQGRFSPLHF.

V usage is TRBV19 and J usage is TRBJ2-5, with D unresolved. The germline V gene has CDR1 LNHDA and CDR2 SQIVND (reference sequence). Between the trimmed V and J ends, which lost 8 bases and 1 base, there was a span of 11 bases. The CDR3 is 13 amino acids. Here the CDR3 reads CASQRTVQETQYF. Written as DNA, the CDR3 is TGTGCCAGTCAACGGACGGTCCAAGAGACCCAGTACTTC.

This clonotype occurred many times. This chain uses TRBV24-1 with TRBJ1-1; D is uncertain. This CDR3 has 12 residues. Between the trimmed V and J ends, which lost 5 bases and 1 base, there was a span of 4 bases. Germline CDR1 is KGHDR and CDR2 is SFDVKD. CDR3 bases: TGTGCCACCAGTGCGGCGAACACTGAAGCTTTCTTT. Its translation is CATSAANTEAFF.

This clonotype has a count of ten or more. V is TRBV6-1 and J is TRBJ1-5; D might be TRBD1 (5 bases). Trimming removed 6 bases from V and 4 bases from J, with 19 bases in between. The germline gives CDR1 MNHNS, CDR2 SASEGT. CDR3 length: 16 amino acids. CDR3: CASSEGRVGGNQPQHF. The CDR3 DNA is TGTGCCAGCAGCGAGGGGAGGGTAGGAGGGAATCAGCCCCAGCATTTT.

This clonotype was seen ten or more times. The chain is built from TRBV5-4 and TRBJ1-1; TRBD1 matches at 8 bases. This CDR3 has 15 residues. Germline-derived CDR1 and CDR2 are SGHNT and YYREEE (reference sequence). With 3 bases clipped from V and 4 bases from J, the junction kept 8 bases outside the gene matches. In nucleotides, the CDR3 is TGTGCCAGCAGCTACCTCGGACAGGGAGGCACTGAAGCTTTCTTT. It encodes CASSYLGQGGTEAFF.

This clonotype appeared a few times. This chain uses TRBV20-1 with TRBJ1-2, with D uncertain. The V end lost 4 bases, the J end lost 2 bases, and 2 bases lay between the germline ends. CDR1 DFQATT and CDR2 SNEGSKA come from the germline V gene (reference sequence). The CDR3 spans 10 residues. The CDR3 protein is CSATNYGYTF. CDR3 sequence (DNA): TGCAGTGCTACCAACTATGGCTACACCTTC.

In its sample, this clonotype was seen a few times. This chain uses TRBV4-2 with TRBJ2-7; D may correspond to TRBD1 or TRBD2 (6 bases each). Between the trimmed V and J ends, which lost 4 bases and 4 bases, there was a span of 20 bases. Germline V gene lookup returns CDR1 LGHNA and CDR2 YNFKEQ. CDR3 length: 16 residues. This CDR3 is CASSPQDGGPLYEQYF. As DNA, the CDR3 is TGTGCCAGCAGCCCCCAAGATGGGGGGCCTTTGTACGAGCAGTACTTC.

There are many counts of this clonotype. V and J are TRBV7-9 and TRBJ2-1; no firm D call. This CDR3 contains 12 residues. V was trimmed by 6 bases and J by 5 bases, leaving 8 bases between them. Per germline, CDR1 SEHNR and CDR2 FQNEAQ (reference sequence). The CDR3 here is CASRAANNEQFF. The CDR3 DNA is TGTGCCAGCAGGGCCGCGAACAATGAGCAGTTCTTC.

This clonotype was counted many times. This chain joins TRBV4-1 and TRBJ2-1, with 8 nucleotides matching TRBD2. The length of the CDR3 is 14 residues. Trimming removed 1 base from V and 7 bases from J; junction bases left unmatched: 3. Per germline, CDR1 MGHRA and CDR2 YSYEKL. CDR3 residues: CASSQAGGPNEQFF. The CDR3 DNA sequence: TGCGCCAGCAGCCAAGCGGGAGGGCCAAATGAGCAGTTCTTC.

The sample holds many counts of this clonotype. The chain recombines TRBV18 with TRBJ2-1; a weak D match, TRBD2 (6 bases). The CDR3 has 17 amino acids. The V and J ends lost 5 bases and 5 bases respectively, with 22 bases between them. CDR1 is KGHSH and CDR2 is LQKENI in the germline V gene. The DNA for the CDR3 is TGTGCCAGCTCAATCCTCTTAGCAGGCGGGATCCACAATGAGCAGTTCTTC. Translating gives CASSILLAGGIHNEQFF.

This clonotype was counted ten times or more. The chain uses TRBV7-8 and TRBJ2-3; the D gene could be TRBD1 or TRBD2 (5 bases each). The CDR3 consists of 14 residues. Trimming took 5 bases from V and 2 from J, leaving 11 bases between them. Looked up from germline, CDR1 is SGHVS and CDR2 is FQNEAQ. CDR3 amino acids: CASSDRDPTDTQYF. The DNA of the CDR3 is TGTGCCAGCAGCGACCGGGACCCCACAGATACGCAGTATTTT.

This clonotype appeared many times. The genes are TRBV4-2 and TRBJ1-6; no firm D call. CDR3 size: 15 residues. Germline assignment: CDR1 LGHNA and CDR2 YNFKEQ. Trimming left V 4 bases short and J 8 bases short, with 15 bases between. CDR3 sequence (DNA): TGTGCCAGCAGCCCAGACCGGGCGGCGGATTCACCCCTCCACTTT. Protein: CASSPDRAADSPLHF.

This clonotype was recorded at least ten times. This chain links TRBV7-3 with TRBJ2-5, with 7 bases fitting TRBD2. The CDR3 consists of 13 residues. Per germline, CDR1 SGHTA and CDR2 FQGTGA. Trimming took 5 bases from V and 7 from J; bases not matched to a gene: 7. CDR3 nucleotide sequence: TGTGCCAGCAGCCGGACTAGTGATATGACCCAGTACTTC. Its translation: CASSRTSDMTQYF.

This clonotype was counted a few times. This rearrangement joins TRBV27 to TRBJ1-4; maybe TRBD1 (6 bases). The germline gives CDR1 MNHEY, CDR2 SMNVEV (reference sequence). V lost 2 bases and J lost 8, with 21 bases in between. The CDR3 totals 17 residues. CDR3 loop: CASSLNAKGGWSEKLFF. The CDR3 DNA sequence: TGTGCCAGCAGTTTAAACGCCAAGGGGGGGTGGAGCGAAAAACTGTTTTTT.